The 8 T cell receptor beta chains given below trace back to one sample, sequenced in a study of blood T cell repertoires in COVID-19. This table comes from immunoSEQ multiplex PCR, and its TCRdb copy is limited to in-frame clones, with some not included. Of about 230,000 clones listed, 75% to 85% are singletons. The sequenced material came from peripheral blood. The receptors were sampled from a woman in her forties or fifties with acute or convalescent COVID-19.

The genes are TRBV5-5 and TRBJ2-1; maybe TRBD1 (6 bases). Germline V CDR1 and CDR2: SGHKS, YYEKEE (reference sequence). The CDR3 is 14 residues long. Trimming took off 2 bases at V and 8 bases at J, with 14 bases between the two ends. The CDR3 coding sequence is TGTGCCAGCAGCTTCGACAGGTTCTTCGATGAGCAGTTCTTC. The encoded protein is CASSFDRFFDEQFF. Looking up the rest from reference TRBV5-5 and TRBJ2-1 gives the full variable domain: DAGVTQSPTHLIKTRGQQVTLRCSPISGHKSVSWYQQVLGQGPQFIFQYYEKEERGRGNFPDRFSARQFPNYSSELNVNALLLGDSALYLCASSFDRFFDEQFFGPGTRLTVL.

The chain is built from TRBV30 and TRBJ1-1, with D possibly being TRBD1 (6 bases). Germline V gene lookup returns CDR1 GTSNPN and CDR2 SVGIG (reference sequence). The CDR3 runs 13 residues. Between the trimmed V and J ends, which lost 2 bases and 2 bases, there was a span of 9 bases. The CDR3 loop reads CAWSYRVNTEAFF. CDR3 DNA: TGTGCCTGGAGTTACAGGGTAAACACTGAAGCTTTCTTT. Full variable domain (missing parts from reference TRBV30 and TRBJ1-1): SQTIHQWPATLVQPVGSPLSLECTVEGTSNPNLYWYRQAAGRGLQLLFYSVGIGQISSEVPQNLSASRPQDRQFILSSKKLLLSDSGFYLCAWSYRVNTEAFFGQGTRLTVV.

The gene calls are TRBV5-6 and TRBJ1-2; no clear D. The CDR3 extends over 11 amino acids. V was pared by 5 bases and J by 6 bases, with 8 bases between. Germline V CDR1 and CDR2: SGHDT, YYEEEE. The CDR3 protein is CASSDGDGYTF. The CDR3 region has the DNA TGTGCCAGCAGTGACGGGGATGGCTACACCTTC.

This chain links TRBV9 with TRBJ1-1, with unresolved D. The V gene lost 4 bases and the J gene lost 6 bases, with 16 bases spanning the gap. The CDR3 sequence is 14 residues long. Germline V lookup: CDR1 SGDLS, CDR2 YYNGEE. CDR3 region: CASSQAGFLSEAFF. CDR3 nucleotides: TGTGCCAGCAGCCAGGCGGGTTTTCTCTCTGAAGCTTTCTTT.

This clone was counted ten times or more. The chain uses TRBV6-5 and TRBJ2-2, with D perhaps matching TRBD1 (5 bases). The germline gives CDR1 MNHEY, CDR2 SVGAGI. V was pared by 2 bases and J by 7 bases, with 11 bases between. The CDR3 has 14 amino acids. Here the CDR3 DNA reads TGTGCCAGCAGTTACAGGGGATTGAACGGGGAGCTGTTTTTT. It translates to CASSYRGLNGELFF.

The chain uses TRBV10-3 and TRBJ2-4; tentatively, D is TRBD2 (5 bases). Germline CDR1 reads ENHRY; CDR2 reads SYGVKD. The V and J ends lost 3 bases and 6 bases respectively, with 12 bases between them. The CDR3 consists of 14 residues. The CDR3 sequence is CAISDSLEGNIQYF. The CDR3 DNA sequence: TGTGCCATCAGTGATTCACTAGAAGGAAACATTCAGTACTTC.

V is TRBV6-6 and J is TRBJ2-1; 14 bases match TRBD2. The CDR3 totals 16 residues. V shed 6 bases and J 8 bases; nucleotides not matched to a gene: 9. Germline V lookup: CDR1 MNHNY, CDR2 SVGAGI (reference sequence). The CDR3 DNA reads TGTGCCAGCAGATCTTCCGGGACTAGCGGGGGCCATGAGCAGTTCTTC. This encodes CASRSSGTSGGHEQFF.

This chain links TRBV15 with TRBJ2-1; 7 nucleotides agree with TRBD1. CDR3 length equals 17 residues. Per the germline V gene, CDR1 is LNHNV and CDR2 is YYDKDF (reference sequence). V dropped 5 bases and J dropped 0; count of bases not matched to a gene: 10. In DNA form, the CDR3 reads TGTGCCACCAGCGGACGACAGGGACCACGCTCCTACAATGAGCAGTTCTTC. Amino acids: CATSGRQGPRSYNEQFF.